This TCR beta chain was captured in a study of cytomegalovirus exposure and HLA in healthy donors. Looking at the study overall: There were under 140 million unique TCR beta sequences, drawn from roughly 200 million T cells, in an earlier analysis. Study-wide findings and caveats: Rarity marked most TCR sequences, yet some public TCRs occurred in many donors. In a later analysis, V- and J-gene trimming of beta chains associated with a DCLRE1C missense variant, replicated independently.

Points on this clone: Its antigen is not known.

PCR used 60 Vbeta primers and 13 Jbeta primers. Data came from immunoSEQ multiplex PCR; TCRdb stores just in-frame clones and leaves some out. Recorded for this sample: just over 80,000 clones. The CDR3 contains 14 residues. Germline CDR1 and CDR2: LNHNV and YYDKDF (reference sequence). Deletions cut 0 bases from V and 0 bases from J, with 5 bases between. The receptor's source is a woman aged 25 to 39 in good health and CMV-seronegative. Sequenced sample: PBMCs. This chain connects TRBV15 to TRBJ1-1; D is unclear. CDR3 DNA: TGTGCCACCAGCAGAGAGACAATGAACACTGAAGCTTTCTTT. Protein sequence: CATSRETMNTEAFF.